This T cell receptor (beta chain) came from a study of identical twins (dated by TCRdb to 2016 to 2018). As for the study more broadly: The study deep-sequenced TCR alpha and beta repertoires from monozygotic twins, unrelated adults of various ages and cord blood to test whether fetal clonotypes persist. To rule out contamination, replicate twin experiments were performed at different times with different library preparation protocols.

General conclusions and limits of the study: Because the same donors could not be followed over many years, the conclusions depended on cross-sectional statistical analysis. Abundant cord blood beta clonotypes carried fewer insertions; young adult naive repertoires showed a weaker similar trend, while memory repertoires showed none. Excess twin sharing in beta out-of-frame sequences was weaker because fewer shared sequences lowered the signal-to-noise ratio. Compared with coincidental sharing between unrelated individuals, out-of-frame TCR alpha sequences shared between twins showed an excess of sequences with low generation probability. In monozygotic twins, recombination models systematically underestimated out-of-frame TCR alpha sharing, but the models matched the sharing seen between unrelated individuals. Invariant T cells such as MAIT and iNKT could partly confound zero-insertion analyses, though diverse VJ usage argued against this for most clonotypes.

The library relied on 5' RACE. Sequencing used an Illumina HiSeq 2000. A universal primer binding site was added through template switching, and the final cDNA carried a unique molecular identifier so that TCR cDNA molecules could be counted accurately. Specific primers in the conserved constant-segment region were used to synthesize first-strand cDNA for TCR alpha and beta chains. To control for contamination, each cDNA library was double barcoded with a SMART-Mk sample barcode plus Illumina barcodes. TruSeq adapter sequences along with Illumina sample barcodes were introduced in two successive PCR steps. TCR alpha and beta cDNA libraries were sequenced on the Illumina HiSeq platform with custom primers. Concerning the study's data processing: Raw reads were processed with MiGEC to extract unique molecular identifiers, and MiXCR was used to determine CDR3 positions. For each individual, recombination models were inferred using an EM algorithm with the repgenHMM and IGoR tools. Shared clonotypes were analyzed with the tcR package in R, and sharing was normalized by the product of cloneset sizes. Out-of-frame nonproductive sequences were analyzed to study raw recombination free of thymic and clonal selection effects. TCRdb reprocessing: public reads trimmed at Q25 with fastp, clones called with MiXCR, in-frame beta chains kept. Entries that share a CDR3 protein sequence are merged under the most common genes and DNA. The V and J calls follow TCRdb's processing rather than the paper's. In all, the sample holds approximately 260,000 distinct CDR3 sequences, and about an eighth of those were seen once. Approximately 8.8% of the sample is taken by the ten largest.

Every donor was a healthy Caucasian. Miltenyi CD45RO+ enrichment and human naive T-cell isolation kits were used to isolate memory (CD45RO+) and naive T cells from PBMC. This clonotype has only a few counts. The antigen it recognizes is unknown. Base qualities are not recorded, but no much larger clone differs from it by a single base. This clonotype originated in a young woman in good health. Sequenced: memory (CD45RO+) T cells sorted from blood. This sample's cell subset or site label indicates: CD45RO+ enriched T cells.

The DNA reads as follows: TGTGCCAGCAGTCCTCTGTTCGGGACACTGGCGCGGGATACGCAGTATTTT. This is translated as CASSPLFGTLARDTQYF. The chain is made from TRBV27 and TRBJ2-3; the D gene is perhaps TRBD1, from 6 matching bases. V loses 5 bases, J loses 6 bases, and the germline ends lie 24 bases apart. The CDR3 spans 17 residues, from the cysteine through the phenylalanine. CDR3 DNA only is kept here, 51 bases in frame from base 1. CDR1 and CDR2 are read off the germline V gene (reference sequence) as MNHEY and SMNVEV.